This TCR beta chain was sequenced in a study of T cells in localized non-small cell lung cancer. The repertoire was sequenced with immunoSEQ multiplex PCR; TCRdb's copy has only in-frame clones and lacks some. The sample lists roughly 13,000 clones; around 84% were seen once. A remark on this clone: Antigen specificity is unknown.

The CDR3 extends over 14 amino acids. Germline V gene data show CDR1 as SGDLS and CDR2 as YYNGEE. Trimming cost V 3 bases and J 2 bases; bases outside gene matches: 3. Overall study findings and caveats: Within adjacent lung there appeared a median about 54 of the top 100 tumor clones. Sequencing involved a lone tumor region, leaving heterogeneity possible. In the blood, greater T cell density corresponded to longer overall survival. Clonality of T cells reached its maximum in uninvolved adjacent lung, surpassing tumor.

The TCR was taken from a male donor older than 55 with stage I squamous cell lung carcinoma. The input for sequencing was peripheral blood, taken before any cancer treatment. The genes are TRBV9 and TRBJ2-5, with 8 bases aligning to TRBD2. In DNA form, the CDR3 reads TGTGCCAGCAGCGAAACTAGCGGACAAGAGACCCAGTACTTC. It is translated as CASSETSGQETQYF.